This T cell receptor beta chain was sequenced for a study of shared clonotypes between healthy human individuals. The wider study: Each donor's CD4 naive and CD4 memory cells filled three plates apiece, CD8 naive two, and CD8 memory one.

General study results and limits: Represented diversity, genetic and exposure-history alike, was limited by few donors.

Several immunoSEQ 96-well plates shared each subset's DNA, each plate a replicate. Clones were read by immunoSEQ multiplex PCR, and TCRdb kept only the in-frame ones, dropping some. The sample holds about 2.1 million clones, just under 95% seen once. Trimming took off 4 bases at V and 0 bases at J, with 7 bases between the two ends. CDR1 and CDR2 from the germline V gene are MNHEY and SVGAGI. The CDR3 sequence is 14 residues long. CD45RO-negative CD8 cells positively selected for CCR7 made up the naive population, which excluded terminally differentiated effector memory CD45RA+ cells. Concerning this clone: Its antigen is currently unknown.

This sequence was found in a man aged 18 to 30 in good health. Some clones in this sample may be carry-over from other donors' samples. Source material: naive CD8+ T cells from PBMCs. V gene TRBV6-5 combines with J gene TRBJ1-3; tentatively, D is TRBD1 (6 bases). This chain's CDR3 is CASSWTVSGNTIYF. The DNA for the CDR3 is TGTGCCAGCAGTTGGACAGTCTCTGGAAACACCATATATTTT.